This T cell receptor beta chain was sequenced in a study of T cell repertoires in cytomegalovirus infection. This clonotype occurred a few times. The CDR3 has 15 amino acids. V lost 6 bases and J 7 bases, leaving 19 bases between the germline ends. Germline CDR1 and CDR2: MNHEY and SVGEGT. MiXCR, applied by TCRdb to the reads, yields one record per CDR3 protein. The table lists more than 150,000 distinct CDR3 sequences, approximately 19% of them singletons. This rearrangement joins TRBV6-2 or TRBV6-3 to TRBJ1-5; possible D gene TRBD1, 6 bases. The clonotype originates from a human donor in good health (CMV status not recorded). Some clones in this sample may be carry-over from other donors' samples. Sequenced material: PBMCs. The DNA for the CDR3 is TGTGCCAGCAGCCAAACAGGGTCGGCAGGCCAGCCCCAGCATTTT. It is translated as CASSQTGSAGQPQHF.